Given below is one T cell receptor (beta chain) in context. This CDR3 spans 14 amino acids. Germline values: CDR1 MNHNS, CDR2 SASEGT. Between the trimmed V and J ends, which lost 7 bases and 8 bases, there was a span of 17 bases. The protocol was immunoSEQ multiplex PCR, while the TCRdb copy is restricted to in-frame clones and leaves out a portion. The table shows 1.4 million to 1.5 million clones, with roughly 96% occurring only once. The data were obtained in a study of shared clonotypes between healthy human individuals. Sequencing was carried out using naive CD4+ T cells sorted from blood. Subset reported: CD45RA+ positively selected. V and J are TRBV6-1 and TRBJ1-4, with D tentatively TRBD1 (6 bases). The origin of this receptor is a man under 40 in good health. The CDR3 is CASIREGVREKLFF. Written as DNA, the CDR3 is TGTGCCAGCATTCGGGAGGGGGTGAGGGAAAAACTGTTTTTT.